One T cell receptor beta chain is described in this entry. The antigen remains unidentified. Mismatch with germline at one junction end may stem from a read error. These data are taken from a study of post-analysis software for immune sequencing data. Study-wide results and caveats: Controls showed significantly higher normalized Chao1 diversity than did multiple sclerosis patients. The study found TRBV5-6, TRBV5-1 and TRBV20-1 among 5 or 6 TRBV segments more frequent in patients than controls.

CDR1 SSHAT and CDR2 FNYEAQ come from the germline V gene (reference sequence). CDR3 length: 16 amino acids. Sequencing libraries made from TCR beta cDNA carried unique molecular identifiers. TCRdb analysed the PCR reads with MiXCR anew, one entry per CDR3 protein. The sample carries hundreds of thousands of distinct CDR3 sequences, under 55% recorded once. The chain joins TRBV7-7 to TRBJ1-1; the D is unclear. Source material: blood. The source of this sequence is a girl aged 5-17 years with multiple sclerosis. The CDR3 sequence is CASTRLRVWQNTEAFF. Here the CDR3 DNA reads TGTGCTAGCACCCGCCTAAGGGTTTGGCAAAACACTGAAGCTTTCTTT.